These 31 T cell receptor beta chains came from one sample sequenced in a study of T cells in narcolepsy. The method was immunoSEQ multiplex PCR; TCRdb's version includes in-frame clones alone and lacks a portion of them. The sample carries 20,000 to 25,000 clones, about 85% recorded once. Sample: CD45RA- memory CD4+ T cells from PBMCs. These receptors were taken from a human donor with narcolepsy.

This chain connects TRBV28 to TRBJ2-7; 7 bases match TRBD1. This CDR3 comprises 15 residues. Germline V gene lookup returns CDR1 MDHEN and CDR2 SYDVKM. Trimming took 4 bases from V and 0 from J; bases not matched to a gene: 6. CDR3: CASSSPRGISYEQYF. CDR3 sequence (DNA): TGTGCCAGCAGTTCTCCCAGGGGGATCTCCTACGAGCAGTACTTC.

The rearrangement links TRBV28 to TRBJ1-3, with D perhaps matching TRBD1 (5 bases). CDR1 is MDHEN, CDR2 SYDVKM, per germline. The CDR3 consists of 15 residues. Trimming pared 6 bases from V and 0 bases from J, leaving 12 bases between. The CDR3 DNA reads TGTGCCAGCAGACCCCAGGGCTACTCTGGAAACACCATATATTTT. It yields the protein CASRPQGYSGNTIYF.

The chain is built from TRBV5-6 and TRBJ1-2; 8 bases line up with TRBD1. With V trimmed by 5 bases and J by 4 bases, 10 bases remained unmatched. CDR1 and CDR2 from the germline V gene are SGHDT and YYEEEE. CDR3 size: 15 residues. The CDR3 protein is CASSNWDRISYGYTF. CDR3 sequence (DNA): TGTGCCAGCAGTAATTGGGACAGGATATCCTATGGCTACACCTTC.

The J gene is TRBJ1-3, the V gene TRBV30; D remains unclear. The CDR3 is 14 amino acids. Germline-derived CDR1 and CDR2 are GTSNPN and SVGIG (reference sequence). V was trimmed by 3 bases and J by 0 bases, leaving 9 bases between them. CDR3 loop: CAWRGGLSGNTIYF. CDR3 sequence (DNA): TGTGCCTGGAGGGGAGGCCTCTCTGGAAACACCATATATTTT. Filled out from reference TRBV30 and TRBJ1-3, the complete variable domain reads SQTIHQWPATLVQPVGSPLSLECTVEGTSNPNLYWYRQAAGRGLQLLFYSVGIGQISSEVPQNLSASRPQDRQFILSSKKLLLSDSGFYLCAWRGGLSGNTIYFGEGSWLTVV.

V gene TRBV7-9 combines with J gene TRBJ1-4; TRBD1 is a possible D gene (5 bases). V gave up 2 bases and J gave up 6 bases, with 16 bases separating them. CDR3 length: 16 residues. Per germline, CDR1 SEHNR and CDR2 FQNEAQ (reference sequence). The CDR3 region has the DNA TGTGCCAGCAGCTTATATTTGGGGCAGGGTGATGAAAAACTGTTTTTT. Translating it yields CASSLYLGQGDEKLFF.

The chain couples TRBV19 to TRBJ2-7, with TRBD2 matching over 11 bases. The CDR3 sequence is 15 residues long. Unmatched junction bases numbered 4, after V lost 2 bases and J lost 4 bases. The germline gives CDR1 LNHDA, CDR2 SQIVND (reference sequence). For the CDR3, the DNA is TGTGCCAGTAGTATAAGACTAGCGGGATGGTACGAGCAGTACTTC. Amino acids: CASSIRLAGWYEQYF.

The rearrangement links TRBV28 to TRBJ1-5; 9 bases agree with TRBD1. The germline gives CDR1 MDHEN, CDR2 SYDVKM. This CDR3 contains 16 residues. V lost 4 bases and J lost 1; bases outside the gene matches: 5. In nucleotides, the CDR3 is TGTGCCAGCAGTTCACCGGGACAGGGAAGCAATCAGCCCCAGCATTTT. Translating gives CASSSPGQGSNQPQHF.

V is TRBV6-5 and J is TRBJ1-1; unclear D gene. The germline CDR1 and CDR2 sequences are MNHEY and SVGAGI. The CDR3 is 14 residues long. V was clipped by 6 bases and J by 2 bases, with 13 bases between them. This chain's CDR3 is CASSRQAGNTEAFF. The CDR3 nucleotides read TGTGCCAGCAGCCGCCAAGCGGGAAACACTGAAGCTTTCTTT.

DNA of the CDR3: TGTGCCGGTCAACTCGATCTGGCTAACTATGGCTACACCTTC. It codes for CAGQLDLANYGYTF. The chain recombines TRBV5-5 with TRBJ1-2, with no clear D. The V and J ends lost 10 bases and 0 bases respectively, with 16 bases between them. There are 14 residues in the CDR3. CDR1 and CDR2 (germline): SGHKS, YYEKEE (reference sequence).

This clone was observed once. The chain is built from TRBV6-5 and TRBJ2-1; 14 nucleotides align to TRBD2. V shed 0 bases and J 6 bases; nucleotides not matched to a gene: 1. This CDR3 comprises 16 residues. Germline CDR1 and CDR2: MNHEY and SVGAGI. Here the CDR3 reads CASSYSTSGRANEQFF. The CDR3 DNA is TGTGCCAGCAGTTACTCGACTAGCGGGAGGGCCAATGAGCAGTTCTTC.

This clone is a singleton in its sample. This chain joins TRBV23-1 and TRBJ1-1; 7 bases map to TRBD1. TRBV23-1 is an open reading frame, and its role is uncertain. The junction had 7 bases not matched to a gene; V was cut back by 6 bases and J by 3 bases. The CDR3 spans 14 residues. The CDR3 sequence is CASSLQGWDTEAFF. In DNA, the CDR3 is TGCGCCAGCAGCCTACAGGGGTGGGACACTGAAGCTTTCTTT.

The chain uses TRBV4-1 and TRBJ1-2; TRBD1 aligns across 7 bases. The junction had 13 bases not matched to a gene; V was cut back by 4 bases and J by 8 bases. Germline V lookup: CDR1 MGHRA, CDR2 YSYEKL. The CDR3 contains 15 residues. CDR3 sequence: CASSREIGQVSGYTF. CDR3 bases: TGCGCCAGCAGCCGAGAAATTGGACAGGTCTCGGGCTACACCTTC.

This clone was counted only a few times. The gene calls are TRBV7-8 and TRBJ1-2; 8 bases map to TRBD1. V was pared by 1 base and J by 7 bases, with 2 bases of the junction left unmatched. The length of the CDR3 is 13 residues. Germline V CDR1 and CDR2: SGHVS, FQNEAQ. This chain's CDR3 is CASSLVDRGGYTF. CDR3 coding DNA: TGTGCCAGCAGCTTAGTCGACAGGGGTGGCTACACCTTC.

This sequence joins TRBV11-2 and TRBJ2-7; 11 bases line up with TRBD2. Germline V gene lookup returns CDR1 SGHAT and CDR2 FQNNGV. Trimming took 1 base from V and 6 from J; bases not matched to a gene: 8. The CDR3 covers 16 residues. CDR3: CASSLVTSGSFSEQYF. DNA for the CDR3: TGTGCCAGCAGCTTAGTCACTAGCGGGAGCTTCTCCGAGCAGTACTTC.

The chain recombines TRBV10-1 with TRBJ1-5, with 8 bases identical to TRBD1. The CDR3 consists of 14 residues. Germline CDR1 reads WNHNN; CDR2 reads SYGVQD (reference sequence). The V gene end was trimmed by 10 bases and the J gene end by 7 bases; junction bases not matched to a gene: 12. CDR3 sequence reads: CAILHGQGGQPQHF. The CDR3 DNA reads TGCGCCATCCTTCACGGACAGGGAGGGCAGCCCCAGCATTTT.

This clone was counted once. The rearrangement joins TRBV29-1 to TRBJ1-1, with D perhaps matching TRBD1 (6 bases). Trimming removed 6 bases at V and 4 bases at J, with 12 bases between. This CDR3 contains 12 residues. Per germline, CDR1 SQVTM and CDR2 ANQGSEA. The CDR3 sequence: CSVEPRGTEAFF. CDR3 nucleotides: TGCAGCGTCGAACCCAGGGGCACTGAAGCTTTCTTT. The whole variable domain, filled in from reference TRBV29-1 and TRBJ1-1, reads SAVISQKPSRDICQRGTSLTIQCQVDSQVTMMFWYRQQPGQSLTLIATANQGSEATYESGFVIDKFPISRPNLTFSTLTVSNMSPEDSSIYLCSVEPRGTEAFFGQGTRLTVV.

In this sample, this clone turned up once. The rearrangement links TRBV18 to TRBJ2-5, with a tentative D call TRBD1 (7 bases). The end of the DNA is better explained by TRBJ2-7, so the J call may be wrong. CDR1 is KGHSH, CDR2 LQKENI, per germline. CDR3 length: 14 amino acids. The CDR3 sequence is CASSPDRDFYEQYF. The CDR3 DNA is TGTGCCAGCTCACCTGACAGGGACTTTTACGAGCAGTACTTC.

This chain connects TRBV6-5 to TRBJ2-7, with TRBD2 identical over 9 bases. CDR1 and CDR2 from the germline V gene are MNHEY and SVGAGI. J lost 7 bases, V lost 8 bases, and 12 bases had no gene match. This CDR3 has 14 amino acids. The CDR3 protein is CASAPSGVRGEQYF. Written as DNA, the CDR3 is TGTGCCAGCGCACCTAGCGGGGTTAGGGGAGAGCAGTACTTC.

V usage is TRBV5-8 and J usage is TRBJ2-7; 12 bases are shared with TRBD2. V trimming: 0 bases; J trimming: 4 bases; junction bases outside the gene matches: 17. This CDR3 contains 20 residues. Germline CDR1 SGHTS, CDR2 YDEGEE. CDR3 in amino acids: CASSLGPASGRASGAYEQYF. The CDR3 region has the DNA TGTGCCAGCAGCTTGGGTCCGGCTAGCGGGAGGGCCTCTGGGGCTTACGAGCAGTACTTC. The full variable domain, completed using reference TRBV5-8 and TRBJ2-7, is EAGVTQSPTHLIKTRGQQATLRCSPISGHTSVYWYQQALGLGLQFLLWYDEGEERNRGNFPPRFSGRQFPNYSSELNVNALELEDSALYLCASSLGPASGRASGAYEQYFGPGTRLTVT.

The V call is TRBV18, the J call TRBJ2-5; TRBD1 matches at 8 bases. Judging by the DNA end, TRBJ2-7 fits better; the J call may be wrong. Germline CDR1 is KGHSH and CDR2 is LQKENI. The CDR3 has 16 residues. The CDR3 is CASSRRDRRASYEQYF. CDR3 DNA: TGTGCCAGCTCGAGACGGGACAGGCGGGCTTCTTACGAGCAGTACTTC.

CDR3 amino acids: CASSSGQGAQWDPSSARADTQYF. As DNA, the CDR3 is TGCGCCAGCAGTTCCGGACAGGGGGCGCAATGGGACCCATCAAGTGCCCGAGCAGATACGCAGTATTTT. The chain links TRBV5-1 to TRBJ2-3; 11 bases align to TRBD1. Germline CDR1 and CDR2: SGHRS and YFSETQ. The CDR3 loop spans 23 amino acids. V shed 5 bases, J shed 4 bases, and the junction held 30 bases outside the gene matches.

CDR3: CASSLSTEMNTEAFF. CDR3 sequence (DNA): TGTGCCAGCAGTTTATCGACAGAGATGAACACTGAAGCTTTCTTT. The V call is TRBV27, the J call TRBJ1-1; a weak D match, TRBD1 (5 bases). Germline CDR1 and CDR2: MNHEY and SMNVEV (reference sequence). The CDR3 is made up of 15 amino acids. Trimming shortened V by 0 bases and J by 0 bases, and 8 bases separated the two germline ends.

This chain joins TRBV11-3 and TRBJ2-2, with 7 bases fitting TRBD2. V lost 4 bases to trimming and J lost 5 bases; unmatched junction nucleotides: 4. CDR1 and CDR2 (germline): SGHNT, YENEEA. The CDR3 loop spans 14 amino acids. In nucleotides, the CDR3 is TGTGCCAGCAGCTCCCGCGGGAGAACCGGGGAGCTGTTTTTT. This encodes CASSSRGRTGELFF.

V usage is TRBV7-2 and J usage is TRBJ2-7; no clear D gene. The V end lost 1 base, the J end lost 2 bases, and 6 bases lay between the germline ends. CDR3 length: 13 residues. The germline gives CDR1 SGHTA, CDR2 FQGNSA. The CDR3 loop is CASSLDGTYEQYF. In DNA, the CDR3 is TGTGCCAGCAGCTTAGACGGTACCTACGAGCAGTACTTC.

The V and J genes are TRBV19 and TRBJ1-1; 10 positions agree with TRBD1. The CDR3 contains 16 residues. V shed 0 bases and J 5 bases; nucleotides not matched to a gene: 6. Germline V gene lookup returns CDR1 LNHDA and CDR2 SQIVND (reference sequence). The CDR3 bases are TGTGCCAGTAGTATAGATGGGACAGGGGTTCTGACTGAAGCTTTCTTT. It yields the protein CASSIDGTGVLTEAFF. The full variable domain, rest sourced from reference TRBV19 and TRBJ1-1, is DGGITQSPKYLFRKEGQNVTLSCEQNLNHDAMYWYRQDPGQGLRLIYYSQIVNDFQKGDIAEGYSVSREKKESFPLTVTSAQKNPTAFYLCASSIDGTGVLTEAFFGQGTRLTVV.

The CDR3 coding sequence is TGTGCCAGCAGTACCGCAAACAGGGATCAGCCCCAGCATTTT. Its translation: CASSTANRDQPQHF. The chain joins TRBV2 to TRBJ1-5; a possible D gene is TRBD1 (6 bases). The V gene lost 5 bases and the J gene lost 5 bases, with 13 bases spanning the gap. The CDR3 has 14 residues. In germline, CDR1 is SNHLY, CDR2 FYNNEI.

This clone was counted once. The V gene is TRBV2, the J gene TRBJ2-1; 7 bases line up with TRBD2. The J segment lost 0 bases and the V segment lost 2 bases, leaving 7 bases of the junction unmatched. CDR3 length equals 17 residues. CDR1 and CDR2 (germline): SNHLY, FYNNEI. CDR3 residues: CASSETLAESSYNEQFF. Here the CDR3 DNA reads TGTGCCAGCAGTGAAACCCTAGCGGAAAGCTCCTACAATGAGCAGTTCTTC.

The rearrangement joins TRBV5-4 to TRBJ2-2, with TRBD2 matching 9 bases. Germline V gene sequence: CDR1 SGHNT, CDR2 YYREEE (reference sequence). CDR3 length: 17 amino acids. Germline trimming cut 4 bases from V and 1 base from J; bases unmatched to any gene: 8. The CDR3 loop is CASSLATLAGNTGELFF. In DNA, the CDR3 is TGTGCCAGCAGCCTGGCCACACTAGCGGGGAACACCGGGGAGCTGTTTTTT.

The V gene is TRBV28, the J gene TRBJ1-5, with 9 positions matching TRBD1. This CDR3 comprises 15 residues. After removal of 6 bases from V and 7 bases from J, the junction contained 10 bases not matched to a gene. CDR1 MDHEN and CDR2 SYDVKM come from the germline V gene. DNA for the CDR3: TGTGCCAGCAGACGACAGGGGGGAAAGGGGCAGCCCCAGCATTTT. It is translated as CASRRQGGKGQPQHF.

This clone was seen a few times. The chain recombines TRBV5-1 with TRBJ2-2; 16 nucleotides agree with TRBD2. The germline V gene has CDR1 SGHRS and CDR2 YFSETQ. V was pared by 4 bases and J by 9 bases, with 6 bases of the junction left unmatched. There are 16 residues in the CDR3. This CDR3 is CASSPGTSGRDRELFF. The CDR3 DNA follows: TGCGCCAGCAGCCCAGGGACTAGCGGGAGGGATCGGGAGCTGTTTTTT.

This chain joins TRBV2 and TRBJ2-1; 9 bases align to TRBD2. CDR1 is SNHLY and CDR2 is FYNNEI in the germline V gene. The trim removed 4 bases at V and 4 bases at J, leaving 2 bases unmatched. This CDR3 contains 14 residues. CDR3 sequence reads: CASSGLAVYNEQFF. The CDR3 DNA follows: TGTGCCAGCAGTGGACTAGCGGTATACAATGAGCAGTTCTTC. The full variable domain, with the rest looked up from reference TRBV2 and TRBJ2-1, is EPEVTQTPSHQVTQMGQEVILRCVPISNHLYFYWYRQILGQKVEFLVSFYNNEISEKSEIFDDQFSVERPDGSNFTLKIRSTKLEDSAMYFCASSGLAVYNEQFFGPGTRLTVL.